The rows below give T cell receptor beta chains drawn from one sample of a study of T cell repertoires in cytomegalovirus infection. These receptors lack a known antigen. TCRdb used MiXCR to reprocess the reads, holding one entry per CDR3 protein. The top ten hold less than 15% of the sample, which has some 800,000 distinct CDR3 sequences, almost 30% seen once. The sample consisted of cultured CD8+ T cells from PBMCs, taken from culture after CMV antigen stimulation. The receptors come from a human donor in good health (CMV status not recorded). Some clones in this sample may be carry-over from other donors' samples. CDR3s include the opening cysteine and the closing phenylalanine or tryptophan. A D gene is named only where the DNA matches it firmly. Rows give clone size only sometimes, using once, few, many, or a class for an expanded clone.

size: few; V: TRBV6-2/TRBV6-3; D: -; J: TRBJ2-2; DNA: TGTGCCAGCAGTCCGACCGGGGGCACCGGGGAGCTGTTTTTT; CDR3: CASSPTGGTGELFF
size: few; V: TRBV6-5; D: -; J: TRBJ2-1; DNA: TGTGCCAGCAGTTACTCCACGATGAATGAGCAGTTCTTC; CDR3: CASSYSTMNEQFF
size: -; V: TRBV12-3/TRBV12-4; D: TRBD2; J: TRBJ2-5; DNA: TGTGCCAGCACTTCTTCGTTAGCGGGACGGGAAGAGACCCAGTACTTC; CDR3: CASTSSLAGREETQYF
size: -; V: TRBV28; D: TRBD1; J: TRBJ2-7; DNA: TGTGCCAGCAGTTTATATGGGGGACAGGGAACGCTTTACGAGCAGTACTTC; CDR3: CASSLYGGQGTLYEQYF
size: -; V: TRBV7-9; D: TRBD1; J: TRBJ2-5; DNA: TGTGCCAGCGACAGGGGGTCGGAAGAGACCCAGTACTTC; CDR3: CASDRGSEETQYF
size: few; V: TRBV6-1; D: -; J: TRBJ1-2; DNA: TGTGCCAGCAGTGAAGAAGTGGGGGCCGGGTATGGCTACACCTTC; CDR3: CASSEEVGAGYGYTF
size: -; V: TRBV27; D: TRBD1; J: TRBJ1-2; DNA: TGTGCCAGCAGTTTATCTCCCGGGACAGGGCTTAACTATGGCTACACCTTC; CDR3: CASSLSPGTGLNYGYTF
size: -; V: TRBV27; D: -; J: TRBJ1-1; DNA: TGTGCCAGCAGTTTATTCCTGGGGTTCACTGAAGCTTTCTTT; CDR3: CASSLFLGFTEAFF
size: -; V: TRBV6-5; D: -; J: TRBJ2-1; DNA: TGTGCCAGCAGTCCCGGGACGTCTTCCAATGAGCAGTTCTTC; CDR3: CASSPGTSSNEQFF
size: -; V: TRBV19; D: -; J: TRBJ1-4; DNA: TGTGCCAGTATTGGAAGGGGAAGAAACGAAAAACTGTTTTTT; CDR3: CASIGRGRNEKLFF
size: -; V: TRBV5-4; D: TRBD1; J: TRBJ2-7; DNA: TGTGCCAGCAGCCCCTCCGCGGACAGGGGGACCTACGAGCAGTACTTC; CDR3: CASSPSADRGTYEQYF
size: -; V: TRBV6-1; D: -; J: TRBJ1-6; DNA: TGTGCCAGCAGTCCTCCAGTGTCACCCCTCCACTTT; CDR3: CASSPPVSPLHF
size: few; V: TRBV7-9; D: -; J: TRBJ1-2; DNA: TGTGCCAGCAGCCCGATGACGGTTGGCTACACCTTC; CDR3: CASSPMTVGYTF
size: -; V: TRBV20-1; D: -; J: TRBJ1-6; DNA: TGCAGTGCTCGCAGGGTGGGAAATTCACCCCTCCACTTT; CDR3: CSARRVGNSPLHF
size: -; V: TRBV7-8; D: TRBD2; J: TRBJ2-7; DNA: TGTGCCAGCAGCAACCGACTAGCGGGGGACCTCTCCTACGAGCAGTACTTC; CDR3: CASSNRLAGDLSYEQYF
size: few; V: TRBV6-1; D: -; J: TRBJ1-5; DNA: TGTGCCAGCAGCCCCCGGGGGGCCGGTCAGCCCCAGCATTTT; CDR3: CASSPRGAGQPQHF
size: -; V: TRBV9; D: TRBD2; J: TRBJ2-2; DNA: TGTGCCAGCAGCGGGGCCGGGACTAGCGGGGGTTGGGACACCGGGGAGCTGTTTTTT; CDR3: CASSGAGTSGGWDTGELFF
size: -; V: TRBV4-3; D: -; J: TRBJ2-3; DNA: TGCGCCAGCAGCCAAGGGGTGTGGAGCACAGATACGCAGTATTTT; CDR3: CASSQGVWSTDTQYF
size: -; V: TRBV14; D: -; J: TRBJ1-6; DNA: TGTGCCAGCAGCCCCGCGAGGGTCTATTCACCCCTCCACTTT; CDR3: CASSPARVYSPLHF
size: -; V: TRBV7-8; D: TRBD1; J: TRBJ2-7; DNA: TGTGCCAGCAGCTTTTGGACAGGGCCCTACGAGCAGTACTTC; CDR3: CASSFWTGPYEQYF
size: -; V: TRBV6-1; D: -; J: TRBJ1-5; DNA: TGTGCCAGCAGTAAACCTAATCAGCCCCAGCATTTT; CDR3: CASSKPNQPQHF
size: -; V: TRBV4-1; D: -; J: TRBJ1-2; DNA: TGCGCCAGCAGCCAAGTGGGATCCCCCTATGGCTACACCTTC; CDR3: CASSQVGSPYGYTF
size: -; V: TRBV7-9; D: -; J: TRBJ1-5; DNA: TGTGCCAGCAGCGACAGCCGGAATCAGCCCCAGCATTTT; CDR3: CASSDSRNQPQHF
size: many; V: TRBV7-6; D: -; J: TRBJ1-6; DNA: TGTGCCAGCAGCTTAGCGCCGGGGGGCTATAATTCACCCCTCCACTTT; CDR3: CASSLAPGGYNSPLHF
size: many; V: TRBV7-2; D: -; J: TRBJ1-3; DNA: TGTGCCAGCAGCCCGGACAGCTTCTCTGGAAACACCATATATTTT; CDR3: CASSPDSFSGNTIYF
size: -; V: TRBV20-1; D: -; J: TRBJ1-6; DNA: TGCAGTGCTAGAGGACGGGACTCCTATAATTCACCCCTCCACTTT; CDR3: CSARGRDSYNSPLHF
size: few; V: TRBV6-1; D: -; J: TRBJ2-5; DNA: TGTGCCAGCAGTGAACTCAGAACGAAATCGGAGACCCAGTACTTC; CDR3: CASSELRTKSETQYF
size: few; V: TRBV24-1; D: -; J: TRBJ2-1; DNA: TGTGCCACCAGTGATTTGGGGGATATCTACAATGAGCAGTTCTTC; CDR3: CATSDLGDIYNEQFF
size: few; V: TRBV25-1; D: -; J: TRBJ1-1; DNA: TGTGCCAGCAGTGGGGGGTCGGCTTTCTTT; CDR3: CASSGGSAFF
size: -; V: TRBV5-4; D: -; J: TRBJ1-5; DNA: TGTGCCAGCAGTTATCAGGGGTACAGTCAGCCCCAGCATTTT; CDR3: CASSYQGYSQPQHF